This T cell receptor beta chain stems from a study of response to subunit inactivated influenza vaccine. V gave up 3 bases and J gave up 2 bases, with 13 bases separating them. CDR3 length: 16 amino acids. The germline V gene has CDR1 SGHVS and CDR2 FNYEAQ. This clonotype was counted between two and nine times. TCRdb itself ran the RT-PCR reads through MiXCR, one entry per CDR3 protein. The sample has about 480,000 distinct CDR3 sequences, approximately 11% seen once. The gene calls are TRBV7-6 and TRBJ1-4; weak D call: TRBD1 (5 bases). Sequencing was performed on PBMCs from blood, taken 45 days after vaccination. The source of this sequence is a man in his fifties who received an inactivated influenza vaccine. The CDR3 coding sequence is TGTGCCAGCAGCTTGATGGGGGTAGGGACTAATGAAAAACTGTTTTTT. Translating gives CASSLMGVGTNEKLFF.